One T cell receptor beta chain is described in this entry. The data are from a study of T cell repertoires in cytomegalovirus infection. Study at large: Matching HLA type, along with CMV infection, was indicated by public TCR beta signatures.

The CDR3 is 14 amino acids. Germline CDR1 and CDR2: DFQATT and SNEGSKA (reference sequence). J gave up 10 bases and V 3 bases, and 7 bases lay outside the gene matches. TCRdb fed the reads into MiXCR, producing one record per CDR3 protein. The data contain under 850,000 distinct CDR3 sequences, 35% to 40% of them seen just once; the ten biggest clones take up under 3%. Specimen: PBMCs. The rearrangement joins TRBV20-1 to TRBJ2-1, with 12 bases lining up with TRBD2. This receptor was taken from a human donor in good health (CMV status not recorded). Some clones in this sample may be carry-over from other donors' samples. The CDR3 here is CSASVLAGGGEQFF. Written as DNA, the CDR3 is TGCAGTGCTAGCGTACTAGCGGGGGGCGGGGAGCAGTTCTTC.